These T cell receptor beta chains were read from a single sample in a study of blood T cell repertoires in COVID-19. Assay used: immunoSEQ multiplex PCR; TCRdb lists only in-frame clones, some missing. The sample consists of about 430,000 clones, 70% to 90% of them appearing once. Material: peripheral blood. Receptors were obtained from a man younger than 35 with COVID-19, enrolled during active disease. CDR3s include the opening cysteine and the closing phenylalanine or tryptophan. Each record gives: CDR3 protein, V gene, J gene, CDR3 length.

CASSLAAGTGYQPQHF,TRBV7-8,TRBJ1-5,16
CASSVTGTGLNEQFF,TRBV5-6,TRBJ2-1,15
CASSWGTSGVETQYF,TRBV5-5,TRBJ2-5,15
CASSETGIGGYTF,TRBV25-1,TRBJ1-2,13
CATSDLAPLAGASYEQYF,TRBV24-1,TRBJ2-7,18
CASSERGTGNYEQYF,TRBV6-1,TRBJ2-7,15
CASSLEGLAGVQETQYF,TRBV5-1,TRBJ2-5,17
CASRMTGAGEKLFF,TRBV19,TRBJ1-4,14
CASSLGGLITVQYF,TRBV7-9,TRBJ2-7,14
CASSLAGPNTEAFF,TRBV7-9,TRBJ1-1,14
CASTRTSGSETQYF,TRBV11-3,TRBJ2-5,14
CASALNRFIGYTF,TRBV12-5,TRBJ1-2,13
CASSRDRGRVETQYF,TRBV2,TRBJ2-5,15
CASSIGTSGVNEQFF,TRBV19,TRBJ2-1,15
CASSPISGLAGSLETQYF,TRBV5-1,TRBJ2-5,18
CASSQDLSYEQYF,TRBV4-2,TRBJ2-7,13
CASSYRRGLAFF,TRBV6-5,TRBJ1-1,12
CASSPGKALTEQYF,TRBV19,TRBJ2-7,14
CASSIPTSGGLVSAYNEQFF,TRBV19,TRBJ2-1,20
CASSGHSSSYEQYF,TRBV28,TRBJ2-7,14
CASTPASGSRDRGQDIQYF,TRBV11-2,TRBJ2-4,19
CASSGLAGGNNEQFF,TRBV3-1/TRBV3-2,TRBJ2-1,15
CASSLDLRETQYF,TRBV7-9,TRBJ2-5,13
CASSPYDTQYF,TRBV12-3/TRBV12-4,TRBJ2-3,11
CASSPLTSGGPNTGELFF,TRBV19,TRBJ2-2,18
CASSQEGGTAVGQPQHF,TRBV4-1,TRBJ1-5,17
CASSWTGATNEKLFF,TRBV27,TRBJ1-4,15
CASSQEAGSPYNEQFF,TRBV3-1/TRBV3-2,TRBJ2-1,16
CASSSRQGIRSYEQYF,TRBV11-2,TRBJ2-7,16
CASSRYSGGGSDTQYF,TRBV9,TRBJ2-3,16
CASRSQGQYNEQFF,TRBV12-5,TRBJ2-1,14
CASSAGANYEQYF,TRBV2,TRBJ2-7,13
CAIRSDTQYF,TRBV2,TRBJ2-3,10